This entry describes one TCR beta chain. Its antigen is not identified. This CDR3 has 17 residues. With 4 bases removed from V and 1 base from J, the gap between germline ends came to 18 bases. CDR1 is SGHRS and CDR2 is YFSETQ in the germline V gene. This sample is drawn from a study of CD8 T cells in ankylosing spondylitis. Findings of the study overall: From matched ankylosing spondylitis synovial fluid, disease-linked clones were reportedly recovered at significantly enriched levels. A motif in TCR beta, a set of eight or nine highly homologous variants, appeared characteristic of ankylosing spondylitis blood.

Making use of molecular barcodes, quantitative 5'-RACE generated TCR beta libraries. Each CDR3 protein is one row after TCRdb ran MiXCR on the 5' RACE reads. This sample yields 470,000 or so distinct CDR3 sequences, of which roughly 26% are seen a single time; 0.89% belongs to the top ten. The sequencing input was blood, either unsorted or a sorted T cell fraction (not recorded which). The TCR originated in a male donor with ankylosing spondylitis. The chain has TRBV5-1 and TRBJ2-1; D is possibly TRBD2 (6 bases). Here the CDR3 DNA reads TGCGCCAGCAGCCTGGGATGGGCGGGATTGTCCTACAATGAGCAGTTCTTC. Its protein is CASSLGWAGLSYNEQFF.